This T cell receptor beta chain was recorded in a study of technical replicates of blood from several donors. The germline CDR1 and CDR2 sequences are SGHRS and YFSETQ. Trimming took 0 bases from V and 5 from J; bases not matched to a gene: 8. The CDR3 is made up of 16 amino acids. Libraries were prepared by immunoSEQ multiplex PCR; TCRdb keeps only in-frame clonotypes and omits some of them. The sample includes approximately 81,000 clones, 80% to 90% seen only once; the top ten take roughly 3.7%. The rearrangement joins TRBV5-1 to TRBJ2-7; 10 positions agree with TRBD2. The specimen was PBMCs. This receptor was obtained from a human donor in good health. Some clones in this sample may be carry-over from other donors' samples. The CDR3 nucleotides are TGCGCCAGCAGCTTGGGGATACTAGCGGGGCCCCACGAGCAGTACTTC. As protein: CASSLGILAGPHEQYF.